Listed here are 30 T cell receptor beta chains from one sample, sequenced in a study of beta chain features in type 1 diabetes. The study reverse transcribed the entire isolated RNA, so it sequenced expressed TCRB transcripts. Only in-frame clones appear in the TCRdb table, and some are missing; sequencing was by immunoSEQ multiplex PCR. The sample comprises fewer than 200,000 clones, roughly an eighth of which are singletons, and less than 0.7% rests with the top ten. The sequencing sample was made of central memory CD4+ T cells from blood. These TCRs come from a young woman in good health.

The table lists this clone with a few counts. The chain employs TRBV27 and TRBJ1-5, with D possibly TRBD1 on 5 matching bases. The germline V gene has CDR1 MNHEY and CDR2 SMNVEV (reference sequence). Trimming pared 4 bases from V and 4 bases from J, leaving 11 bases between. The CDR3 loop spans 14 amino acids. Here the CDR3 reads CASSSPGGNQPQHF. The CDR3, as DNA: TGTGCCAGCAGTTCGCCGGGGGGTAATCAGCCCCAGCATTTT.

The V call is TRBV5-6, the J call TRBJ2-3; 8 positions agree with TRBD2. J was trimmed by 2 bases and V by 4 bases; bases with no gene match: 3. The CDR3 sequence is 14 residues long. From germline, CDR1 is SGHDT and CDR2 YYEEEE. The CDR3 reads CASSSGGLTDTQYF. CDR3 nucleotides: TGTGCCAGCAGCAGCGGGGGTCTCACAGATACGCAGTATTTT. Full variable domain (rest looked up from reference TRBV5-6 and TRBJ2-3): DAGVTQSPTHLIKTRGQQVTLRCSPKSGHDTVSWYQQALGQGPQFIFQYYEEEERQRGNFPDRFSGHQFPNYSSELNVNALLLGDSALYLCASSSGGLTDTQYFGPGTRLTVL.

The rearrangement joins TRBV5-1 to TRBJ2-3; 9 nucleotides match TRBD1. Looked up from germline, CDR1 is SGHRS and CDR2 is YFSETQ. The CDR3 consists of 15 residues. The junction had 7 bases not matched to a gene; V was cut back by 7 bases and J by 1 base. The CDR3 nucleotides read TGCGCCAGCGGACTTACAGGGGGCGGCACAGATACGCAGTATTTT. It yields the protein CASGLTGGGTDTQYF.

In its sample, this clone was seen a few times. CDR3 loop: CASSQEQGGITDTQYF. The CDR3 nucleotides read TGTGCCAGCAGCCAAGAACAAGGCGGGATCACAGATACGCAGTATTTT. V gene TRBV4-2 combines with J gene TRBJ2-3; possible D gene TRBD2, 6 bases. Trimming cost V 0 bases and J 2 bases, with 12 bases left between them. The germline V gene encodes CDR1 LGHNA and CDR2 YNFKEQ. There are 16 residues in the CDR3.

The CDR3 loop reads CASRRDRISNQPQHF. The CDR3 nucleotides are TGTGCCAGCAGAAGGGACAGGATTAGCAATCAGCCCCAGCATTTT. The genes are TRBV28 and TRBJ1-5; 8 bases map to TRBD1. With V trimmed by 6 bases and J by 0 bases, 4 bases remained unmatched. Germline V CDR1 and CDR2: MDHEN, SYDVKM. CDR3 length equals 15 residues.

This clone is classed as medium-sized (0.01 to 0.1%). The J gene is TRBJ2-1, the V gene TRBV18; TRBD2 aligns across 9 bases. From germline, CDR1 is KGHSH and CDR2 LQKENI. The V segment lost 8 bases and the J segment 1 base; nucleotides outside the gene matches: 6. The CDR3 extends over 15 amino acids. The CDR3: CASPPTSGSYNEQFF. CDR3 nucleotide sequence: TGTGCCAGCCCCCCGACTAGCGGTTCCTACAATGAGCAGTTCTTC. The whole variable domain, filled in from reference TRBV18 and TRBJ2-1, reads NAGVMQNPRHLVRRRGQEARLRCSPMKGHSHVYWYRQLPEEGLKFMVYLQKENIIDESGMPKERFSAEFPKEGPSILRIQQVVRGDSAAYFCASPPTSGSYNEQFFGPGTRLTVL.

The chain uses TRBV7-9 and TRBJ2-7; 9 bases map to TRBD1. The CDR3 is 16 residues long. V lost 4 bases to trimming and J lost 4 bases; unmatched junction nucleotides: 11. Germline lookup yields CDR1 SEHNR and CDR2 FQNEAQ (reference sequence). The CDR3 region is CASSSPRTGDKYEQYF. For the CDR3, the DNA is TGTGCCAGCAGCTCCCCCCGGACAGGGGACAAATACGAGCAGTACTTC.

The rearrangement uses TRBV29-1 and TRBJ1-1, with D perhaps TRBD1 (5 bases). The germline V and J ends were trimmed by 1 base and 7 bases, with 13 bases remaining between them. Germline V lookup: CDR1 SQVTM, CDR2 ANQGSEA. This CDR3 is 13 amino acids long. The CDR3 reads CSVEGSGGGEAFF. The CDR3 DNA is TGCAGCGTTGAAGGAAGTGGGGGAGGTGAAGCTTTCTTT.

V and J are TRBV9 and TRBJ2-7; 13 nucleotides line up with TRBD2. The CDR3 consists of 16 residues. With 2 bases clipped from V and 3 bases from J, the junction kept 5 bases outside the gene matches. Germline V gene lookup returns CDR1 SGDLS and CDR2 YYNGEE. The CDR3 nucleotides are TGTGCCAGCAGCGTGGGGACTAGCGGGACCTACTACGAGCAGTACTTC. The encoded protein is CASSVGTSGTYYEQYF.

This clone occurred many times. The rearrangement joins TRBV7-2 to TRBJ2-1; TRBD2 matches at 8 bases. From germline, CDR1 is SGHTA and CDR2 FQGNSA. Trimming removed 5 bases from V and 6 bases from J; junction bases left unmatched: 6. The CDR3 has 14 residues. CDR3 protein: CASSPNGRGNEQFF. CDR3 DNA: TGTGCCAGCAGCCCCAACGGGAGGGGCAATGAGCAGTTCTTC.

The J gene is TRBJ2-5, the V gene TRBV7-8, with D possibly TRBD2 on 6 matching bases. CDR1 SGHVS and CDR2 FQNEAQ come from the germline V gene. This CDR3 is built from 15 residues. The V end was cut by 1 base, the J end by 4 bases, with 13 bases between. Written as DNA, the CDR3 is TGTGCCAGCAGCTTAGGTTACGGGGGAACAGAGACCCAGTACTTC. Translation gives CASSLGYGGTETQYF.

This chain joins TRBV2 and TRBJ2-3; 11 positions agree with TRBD2. With V trimmed by 4 bases and J by 0 bases, 6 bases remained unmatched. The CDR3 extends over 17 amino acids. CDR1 is SNHLY, CDR2 FYNNEI, per germline. The CDR3 region has the DNA TGTGCCAGCAGTGGGTCTAGCGGGAGGTACAGCACAGATACGCAGTATTTT. This translates into CASSGSSGRYSTDTQYF.

In this sample, this clone turned up a few times. V usage is TRBV29-1 and J usage is TRBJ2-7; 10 bases are shared with TRBD2. CDR1 is SQVTM, CDR2 ANQGSEA, per germline. V lost 3 bases, J lost 6 bases, and 11 bases stayed unmatched. This CDR3 is built from 15 residues. This CDR3 reads CSVDIGLAGVGEQYF. The CDR3 region has the DNA TGCAGCGTTGATATTGGGCTAGCGGGAGTCGGCGAGCAGTACTTC.

This clone was recorded a few times. The chain carries TRBV11-2 and TRBJ2-7, with D perhaps TRBD1 (6 bases). The CDR3 runs to 14 residues. V dropped 1 base and J dropped 4 bases, with 11 bases sitting between them. Germline CDR1 and CDR2: SGHAT and FQNNGV. CDR3 region: CASSLVFQGYEQYF. The CDR3 nucleotides are TGTGCCAGCAGCTTAGTATTCCAGGGGTACGAGCAGTACTTC.

This chain connects TRBV5-1 to TRBJ2-7, with 9 positions matching TRBD2. Germline V gene lookup returns CDR1 SGHRS and CDR2 YFSETQ. V gave up 3 bases and J gave up 2 bases; unmatched junction bases: 6. CDR3 size: 15 residues. The CDR3 sequence is CASSSGLALAYEQYF. The CDR3 coding sequence is TGCGCCAGCAGCTCCGGACTAGCGCTCGCCTACGAGCAGTACTTC.

This clone has a handful of counts. V usage is TRBV2 and J usage is TRBJ2-2; possibly TRBD1 for D (5 bases). Per germline, CDR1 SNHLY and CDR2 FYNNEI. The CDR3 is 14 amino acids. Trimming stripped 2 bases from V and 1 base from J, with 5 bases between. CDR3 protein: CASSERGNTGELFF. CDR3 in DNA: TGTGCCAGCAGTGAAAGGGGGAACACCGGGGAGCTGTTTTTT.

This sequence joins TRBV28 and TRBJ2-7; perhaps TRBD2 as D (5 bases). V gave up 7 bases and J gave up 6 bases, with 25 bases separating them. The CDR3 contains 16 residues. Germline V gene data show CDR1 as MDHEN and CDR2 as SYDVKM. The CDR3 region has the DNA TGTGCCAGCACCAAACACGGAGCTAGCCGGGCTGGCGAGCAGTACTTC. It yields the protein CASTKHGASRAGEQYF.

This clone was picked up a small number of times. The rearrangement links TRBV12-5 to TRBJ2-1, with 8 positions matching TRBD1. CDR1 and CDR2 (germline): LGHNT, FRNRAP. The junction had 11 bases not matched to a gene; V was cut back by 6 bases and J by 7 bases. This CDR3 is built from 15 residues. Here the CDR3 DNA reads TGTGCTAGTGGACCCGGACAGGGACGTTGGAATGAGCAGTTCTTC. It yields the protein CASGPGQGRWNEQFF.

This clone was observed a few times. The chain uses TRBV28 and TRBJ2-4, with D perhaps matching TRBD1 (6 bases). Germline CDR1 is MDHEN and CDR2 is SYDVKM. V was clipped by 6 bases and J by 8 bases, with 17 bases between them. The CDR3 has 14 residues. The CDR3: CASSSSGGKDIQYF. The CDR3 nucleotides read TGTGCCAGCAGCTCTAGTGGGGGCAAGGACATTCAGTACTTC.

V usage is TRBV5-4 and J usage is TRBJ2-1; the D is unclear. Germline V gene lookup returns CDR1 SGHNT and CDR2 YYREEE (reference sequence). Trimming shortened V by 5 bases and J by 1 base, and 10 bases separated the two germline ends. CDR3 length: 14 residues. CDR3 amino acids: CASRGDWSYNEQFF. DNA of the CDR3: TGTGCCAGCAGAGGAGACTGGTCCTACAATGAGCAGTTCTTC.

There are a few counts of this clone. The chain recombines TRBV11-1 with TRBJ2-7; 9 nucleotides match TRBD2. The CDR3 is 16 amino acids. With V trimmed by 6 bases and J by 1 base, 10 bases remained unmatched. Germline loops: CDR1 SGHAT, CDR2 FQDESV (reference sequence). The DNA of the CDR3 is TGTGCCAGCAGTTGGACTAGCGAGACACGATCCTACGAGCAGTACTTC. Its protein is CASSWTSETRSYEQYF.

This clone was picked up a small number of times. CDR3 region: CASKTGDRYEQYF. As DNA, the CDR3 is TGCGCCAGCAAAACAGGGGACCGCTACGAGCAGTACTTC. The chain uses TRBV5-1 and TRBJ2-7; 7 bases match TRBD1. V lost 6 bases to trimming and J lost 3 bases; unmatched junction nucleotides: 6. The CDR3 sequence is 13 residues long. Germline assignment: CDR1 SGHRS and CDR2 YFSETQ. Full variable domain (remainder filled in from reference TRBV5-1 and TRBJ2-7): KAGVTQTPRYLIKTRGQQVTLSCSPISGHRSVSWYQQTPGQGLQFLFEYFSETQRNKGNFPGRFSGRQFSNSRSEMNVSTLELGDSALYLCASKTGDRYEQYFGPGTRLTVT.

V usage is TRBV19 and J usage is TRBJ2-2; 12 bases are shared with TRBD2. The length of the CDR3 is 16 residues. V lost 5 bases, J lost 7 bases, and 8 bases stayed unmatched. The germline V gene encodes CDR1 LNHDA and CDR2 SQIVND (reference sequence). The CDR3 DNA follows: TGTGCCAGTAGTGGTGGACTAGCGGGAAAAGGCGGGGAGCTGTTTTTT. Translation gives CASSGGLAGKGGELFF.

Note on this clone: With a much larger clone just one base away, this may be a read error. The J gene is TRBJ2-5, the V gene TRBV4-2, with 11 bases aligning to TRBD2. Germline lookup yields CDR1 LGHNA and CDR2 YNFKEQ. The trim removed 0 bases at V and 5 bases at J, leaving 11 bases unmatched. CDR3 size: 18 residues. The CDR3 sequence: CASSQEAIAGGLRETQYF. The CDR3 nucleotides are TGTGCCAGCAGCCAAGAAGCGATAGCGGGAGGGCTCCGGGAGACCCAGTACTTC.

This clone was counted between two and nine times. The rearrangement links TRBV4-1 to TRBJ1-4, with TRBD1 as a possible D gene (5 bases). The V gene lost 4 bases and the J gene lost 3 bases, with 12 bases spanning the gap. The CDR3 consists of 15 residues. Germline-derived CDR1 and CDR2 are MGHRA and YSYEKL. CDR3 in DNA: TGCGCCAGCAGCCGCCCCGGGGGAGCTAATGAAAAACTGTTTTTT. Protein product: CASSRPGGANEKLFF.

This clone was seen a handful of times. The chain links TRBV30 to TRBJ2-2; 8 bases agree with TRBD1. The CDR3 consists of 14 residues. V trimming: 5 bases; J trimming: 6 bases; junction bases outside the gene matches: 8. Germline V CDR1 and CDR2: GTSNPN, SVGIG (reference sequence). The CDR3 DNA is TGTGCCTGGGGGAGACAGGGGCGAGCCGGGGAGCTGTTTTTT. Protein product: CAWGRQGRAGELFF. The full variable domain, its missing parts supplied by reference TRBV30 and TRBJ2-2, is SQTIHQWPATLVQPVGSPLSLECTVEGTSNPNLYWYRQAAGRGLQLLFYSVGIGQISSEVPQNLSASRPQDRQFILSSKKLLLSDSGFYLCAWGRQGRAGELFFGEGSRLTVL.

This clone occurred a few times. This rearrangement joins TRBV18 to TRBJ2-5, with 7 bases matching TRBD1. The J segment lost 2 bases and the V segment lost 3 bases, leaving 9 bases of the junction unmatched. The CDR3 has 16 residues. The germline CDR1 and CDR2 sequences are KGHSH and LQKENI. The CDR3 is CASSPQDRVSQETQYF. The CDR3 region has the DNA TGTGCCAGCTCACCGCAAGACAGGGTCAGTCAAGAGACCCAGTACTTC. Full variable domain (outside the CDR3, taken from reference TRBV18 and TRBJ2-5): NAGVMQNPRHLVRRRGQEARLRCSPMKGHSHVYWYRQLPEEGLKFMVYLQKENIIDESGMPKERFSAEFPKEGPSILRIQQVVRGDSAAYFCASSPQDRVSQETQYFGPGTRLLVL.

This chain uses TRBV7-6 with TRBJ2-7; D is perhaps TRBD1 (6 bases). The CDR3 totals 14 residues. Germline V CDR1 and CDR2: SGHVS, FNYEAQ. Trimming shortened V by 5 bases and J by 7 bases, and 18 bases separated the two germline ends. CDR3 DNA: TGTGCCAGCAGCCACAGGGACCCCCCGATGGAGCAGTACTTC. This codes for CASSHRDPPMEQYF.

This clone appeared a few times. The V call is TRBV13, the J call TRBJ2-7, with D perhaps matching TRBD2 (5 bases). With 5 bases removed from V and 6 bases from J, the gap between germline ends came to 8 bases. Germline CDR1 and CDR2: PRHDT and FYEKMQ (reference sequence). This CDR3 has 11 amino acids. CDR3 amino acids: CASSGGGEQYF. The CDR3 region has the DNA TGTGCCAGCAGCGGAGGTGGCGAGCAGTACTTC.

This chain uses TRBV7-3 with TRBJ2-1; 9 bases align to TRBD2. This CDR3 region has 16 residues. The germline CDR1 and CDR2 sequences are SGHTA and FQGTGA. Trimming removed 5 bases from V and 6 bases from J; junction bases left unmatched: 11. For the CDR3, the DNA is TGTGCCAGCAGCGCGAGTGGGGCGGGAGGGCGCAATGAGCAGTTCTTC. Its protein is CASSASGAGGRNEQFF.